This T cell receptor beta chain was sequenced in a study of blood T cell repertoires in COVID-19. Study summary: Italy, Spain and the United States were the sources of the convalescent and acute COVID-19 samples.

This CDR3 is 15 amino acids long. Trimming removed 4 bases at V and 8 bases at J, with 18 bases between. Looked up from germline, CDR1 is LNHDA and CDR2 is SQIVND (reference sequence). In the study's own analysis: By means of reference gene primer amplification, nucleated cell counts were estimated. The repertoire was sequenced with immunoSEQ multiplex PCR; TCRdb's copy has only in-frame clones and lacks some. V and J calls and clone size come straight from that table; D and trimming were deduced from the DNA. The table records roughly 300,000 clones, approximately 89% of them present only once. This TCR was recovered from a woman in her 30s with COVID-19, enrolled during active disease. The sample taken for sequencing was peripheral blood. The chain recombines TRBV19 with TRBJ1-3, with D perhaps matching TRBD1 (6 bases). As DNA, the CDR3 is TGTGCCAGTAGTAAGGCGGCGGACAGCCTGTACACCATATATTTT. Translating gives CASSKAADSLYTIYF.